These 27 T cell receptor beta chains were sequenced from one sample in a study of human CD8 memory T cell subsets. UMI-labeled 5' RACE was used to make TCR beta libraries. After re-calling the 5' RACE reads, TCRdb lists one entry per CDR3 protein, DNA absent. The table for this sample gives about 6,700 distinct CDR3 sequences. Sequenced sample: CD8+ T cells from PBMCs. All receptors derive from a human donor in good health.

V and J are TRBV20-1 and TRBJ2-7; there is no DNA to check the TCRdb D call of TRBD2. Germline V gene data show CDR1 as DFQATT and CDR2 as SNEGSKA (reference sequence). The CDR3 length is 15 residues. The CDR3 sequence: CSATWRTSFSYEQYF.

The CDR3 loop is CASSYRGRSQETQYF. The V gene is TRBV6-5, the J gene TRBJ2-5; the TCRdb call, TRBD1, lacks DNA for checking. CDR1 is MNHEY, CDR2 SVGAGI, per germline. CDR3 size: 15 residues.

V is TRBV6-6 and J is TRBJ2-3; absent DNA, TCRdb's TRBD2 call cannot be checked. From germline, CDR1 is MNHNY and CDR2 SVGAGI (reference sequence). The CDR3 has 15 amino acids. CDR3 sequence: CASSRGRPGADTQYF.

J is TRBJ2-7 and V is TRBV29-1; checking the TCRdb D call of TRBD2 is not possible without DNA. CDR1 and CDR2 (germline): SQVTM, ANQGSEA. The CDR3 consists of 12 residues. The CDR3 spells CSVEGVAYEQYF.

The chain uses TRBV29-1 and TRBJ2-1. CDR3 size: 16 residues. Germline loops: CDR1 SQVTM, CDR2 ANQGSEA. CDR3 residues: CSVHSLETRPYNEQFF.

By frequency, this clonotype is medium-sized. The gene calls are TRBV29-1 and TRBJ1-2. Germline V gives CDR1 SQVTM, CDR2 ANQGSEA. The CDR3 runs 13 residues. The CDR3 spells CSGWTGANYGYTF.

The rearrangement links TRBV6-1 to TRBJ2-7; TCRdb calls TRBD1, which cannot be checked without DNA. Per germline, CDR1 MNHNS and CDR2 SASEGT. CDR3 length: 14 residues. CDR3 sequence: CAIEPGQGGGEQYF.

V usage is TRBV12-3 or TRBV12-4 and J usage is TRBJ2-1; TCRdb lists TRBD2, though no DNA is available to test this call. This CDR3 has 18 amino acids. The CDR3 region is CASSHQLLPTSGNNEQFF.

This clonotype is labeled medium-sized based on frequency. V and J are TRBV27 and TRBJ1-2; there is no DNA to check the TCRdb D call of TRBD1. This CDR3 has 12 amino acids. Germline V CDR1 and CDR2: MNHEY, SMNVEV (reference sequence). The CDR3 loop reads CASSTGSDGYTF.

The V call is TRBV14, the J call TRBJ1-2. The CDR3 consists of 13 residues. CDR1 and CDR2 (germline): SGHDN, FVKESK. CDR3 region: CASSQENHYGYTF.

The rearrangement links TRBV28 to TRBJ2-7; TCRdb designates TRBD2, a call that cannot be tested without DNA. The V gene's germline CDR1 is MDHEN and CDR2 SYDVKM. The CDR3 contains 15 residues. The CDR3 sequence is CASRSDPASGYEQYF.

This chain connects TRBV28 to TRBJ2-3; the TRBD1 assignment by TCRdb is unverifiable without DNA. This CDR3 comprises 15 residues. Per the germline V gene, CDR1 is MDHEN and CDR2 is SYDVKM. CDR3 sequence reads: CASNGRQEITDTQYF.

The CDR3 sequence is CASSPLAAQETQYF. The chain employs TRBV6-2 or TRBV6-3 and TRBJ2-5; TCRdb returns TRBD2, unconfirmable since there is no DNA. The germline CDR1 and CDR2 sequences are MNHEY and SVGEGT. CDR3 length equals 14 residues.

The CDR3 spells CASSPLPKRERDEQYF. This rearrangement joins TRBV14 to TRBJ2-7; TCRdb proposes TRBD2, but this gene call is untestable without DNA. Germline V gene data show CDR1 as SGHDN and CDR2 as FVKESK. The CDR3 is 16 residues long.

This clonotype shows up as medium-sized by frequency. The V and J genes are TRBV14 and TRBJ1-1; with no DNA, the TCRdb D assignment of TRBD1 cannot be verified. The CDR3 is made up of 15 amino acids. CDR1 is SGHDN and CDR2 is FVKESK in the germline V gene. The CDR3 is CASSQERQTNTEAFF.

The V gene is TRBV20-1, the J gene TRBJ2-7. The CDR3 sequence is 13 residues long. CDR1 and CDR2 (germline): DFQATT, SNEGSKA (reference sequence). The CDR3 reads CSAYDLTSYEQYF.

CDR3 loop: CASSYRGTSGDTQYF. The rearrangement uses TRBV28 and TRBJ2-3; TCRdb reports TRBD1, a call that lacks DNA to check it against. Germline V lookup: CDR1 MDHEN, CDR2 SYDVKM. The CDR3 length is 15 residues.

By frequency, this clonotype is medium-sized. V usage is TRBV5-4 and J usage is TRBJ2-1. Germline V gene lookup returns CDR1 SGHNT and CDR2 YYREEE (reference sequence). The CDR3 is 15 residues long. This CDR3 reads CASSLDGSSYNEQFF.

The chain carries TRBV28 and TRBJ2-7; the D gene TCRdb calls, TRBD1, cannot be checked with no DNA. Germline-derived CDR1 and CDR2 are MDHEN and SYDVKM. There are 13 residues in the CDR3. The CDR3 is CASTLTGVYEQYF.

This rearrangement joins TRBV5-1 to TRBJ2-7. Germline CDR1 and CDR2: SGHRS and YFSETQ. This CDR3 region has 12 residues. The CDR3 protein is CASNAADYEQYF. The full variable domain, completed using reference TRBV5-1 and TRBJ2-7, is KAGVTQTPRYLIKTRGQQVTLSCSPISGHRSVSWYQQTPGQGLQFLFEYFSETQRNKGNFPGRFSGRQFSNSRSEMNVSTLELGDSALYLCASNAADYEQYFGPGTRLTVT.

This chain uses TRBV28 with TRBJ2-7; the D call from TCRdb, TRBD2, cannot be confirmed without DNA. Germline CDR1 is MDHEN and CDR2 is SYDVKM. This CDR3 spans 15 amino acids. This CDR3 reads CASSLQGEVAYEQYF.

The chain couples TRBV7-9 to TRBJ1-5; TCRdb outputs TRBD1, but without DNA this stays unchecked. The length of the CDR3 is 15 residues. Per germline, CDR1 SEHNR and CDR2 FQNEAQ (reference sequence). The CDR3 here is CASSPGTGRNQPQHF.

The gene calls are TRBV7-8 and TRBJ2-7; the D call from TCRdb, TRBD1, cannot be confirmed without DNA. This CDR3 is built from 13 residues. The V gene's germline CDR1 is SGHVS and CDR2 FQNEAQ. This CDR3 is CASSPDRGYEQYF.

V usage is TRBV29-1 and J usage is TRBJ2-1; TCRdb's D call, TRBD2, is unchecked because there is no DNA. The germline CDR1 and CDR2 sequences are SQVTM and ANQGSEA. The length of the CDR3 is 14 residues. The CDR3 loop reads CSVGQRETYNEQFF.

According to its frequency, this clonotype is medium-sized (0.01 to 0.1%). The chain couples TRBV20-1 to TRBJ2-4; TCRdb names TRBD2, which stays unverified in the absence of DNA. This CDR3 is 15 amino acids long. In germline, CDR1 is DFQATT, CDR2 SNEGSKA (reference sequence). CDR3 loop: CSARRRGGNENIQYF.

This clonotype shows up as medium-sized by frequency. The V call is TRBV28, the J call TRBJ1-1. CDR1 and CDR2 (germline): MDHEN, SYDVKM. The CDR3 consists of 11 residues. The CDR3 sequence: CASSFHTEAFF.

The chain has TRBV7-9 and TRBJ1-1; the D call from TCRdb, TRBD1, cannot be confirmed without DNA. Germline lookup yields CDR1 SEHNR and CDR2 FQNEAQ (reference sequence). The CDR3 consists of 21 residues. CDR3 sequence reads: CASSLRTADFLLGTGPTEAFF.